One sample yielded the 19 T cell receptor beta chains listed below, sequenced in a study of shared clonotypes between healthy human individuals. Method: immunoSEQ multiplex PCR; TCRdb's copy keeps in-frame clones and lacks some. The sample lists under 2.5 million clones, just under 95% occurring once. The specimen sequenced was naive CD4+ T cells from PBMCs. Indicated subset: CD45RA+ positively selected. The receptors were sampled from a man younger than 30 in good health. Some clones in this sample may be carry-over from other donors' samples.

The chain combines TRBV2 with TRBJ1-1, with D unclear. Between the trimmed V and J ends, which lost 7 bases and 0 bases, there was a span of 9 bases. The CDR3 has 13 residues. Germline V gene data show CDR1 as SNHLY and CDR2 as FYNNEI. CDR3 sequence (DNA): TGTGCCAGCAATCGGGATTTGAACACTGAAGCTTTCTTT. Translating it yields CASNRDLNTEAFF.

The chain carries TRBV28 and TRBJ2-7, with 10 bases aligning to TRBD2. The V and J ends lost 6 bases and 0 bases, in that order; junction bases with no gene match: 11. This CDR3 is built from 17 residues. Germline V gives CDR1 MDHEN, CDR2 SYDVKM. As DNA, the CDR3 is TGTGCCAGCAGGGAGGGGAATAGCGGGGGGAACTCCTACGAGCAGTACTTC. It translates to CASREGNSGGNSYEQYF.

As DNA, the CDR3 is TGTGCTAGTGGTTTGGGCGCTGAAGCTTTCTTT. It translates to CASGLGAEAFF. The rearrangement uses TRBV12-5 and TRBJ1-1, with D unclear. CDR3 length: 11 residues. Deletions cut 1 base from V and 6 bases from J, with 3 bases between. From germline, CDR1 is LGHNT and CDR2 FRNRAP.

J is TRBJ1-2 and V is TRBV6-5; a possible D gene is TRBD1 (5 bases). Germline CDR1 reads MNHEY; CDR2 reads SVGAGI. Trimming took off 6 bases at V and 2 bases at J, with 10 bases between the two ends. This CDR3 is 13 amino acids long. In DNA form, the CDR3 reads TGTGCCAGCAGCCAGGGACTGAACTATGGCTACACCTTC. Its protein product is CASSQGLNYGYTF.

This chain uses TRBV5-1 with TRBJ2-1; the match to TRBD1 covers 9 bases. V trimming: 4 bases; J trimming: 9 bases; junction bases outside the gene matches: 11. The germline V gene encodes CDR1 SGHRS and CDR2 YFSETQ. The CDR3 contains 15 residues. CDR3 sequence: CASSRIGTGLLEQFF. The CDR3 DNA follows: TGCGCCAGCAGCAGAATAGGGACAGGGTTGCTTGAGCAGTTCTTC.

The chain links TRBV5-1 to TRBJ2-7, with D perhaps TRBD2 (6 bases). The germline V and J ends were trimmed by 2 bases and 3 bases, with 15 bases remaining between them. Per the germline V gene, CDR1 is SGHRS and CDR2 is YFSETQ. CDR3 length: 15 amino acids. Written as DNA, the CDR3 is TGCGCCAGCAGCTTTTCATTAGCGGCAAACTACGAGCAGTACTTC. This sequence encodes CASSFSLAANYEQYF.

The genes are TRBV19 and TRBJ2-1; possible D gene TRBD2, 5 bases. The CDR3 consists of 14 residues. Trimming removed 5 bases at V and 7 bases at J, with 15 bases between. CDR1 and CDR2 from the germline V gene are LNHDA and SQIVND (reference sequence). In DNA, the CDR3 is TGTGCCAGTAGTTCCCTGCCTAGCTGGAATGAGCAGTTCTTC. Protein product: CASSSLPSWNEQFF.

Here the CDR3 reads CASSQDQGWTYEQYF. CDR3 in DNA: TGTGCCAGCAGCCAAGATCAGGGATGGACCTACGAGCAGTACTTC. The genes are TRBV14 and TRBJ2-7; the D gene is possibly TRBD1 (5 bases). Trimming cost V 0 bases and J 2 bases, with 11 bases left between them. This CDR3 comprises 15 residues. Germline V gene sequence: CDR1 SGHDN, CDR2 FVKESK.

CDR3 DNA sequence: TGTGCCTGGAGTCTGGTAAGCTCCTACAATGAGCAGTTCTTC. Its protein product is CAWSLVSSYNEQFF. The rearrangement joins TRBV30 to TRBJ2-1; D is ambiguous. Trimming removed 2 bases from V and 0 bases from J, with 8 bases in between. The CDR3 is made up of 14 amino acids. Germline-derived CDR1 and CDR2 are GTSNPN and SVGIG (reference sequence).

J is TRBJ2-3 and V is TRBV5-1; D unclear. CDR1 is SGHRS and CDR2 is YFSETQ in the germline V gene. This CDR3 is built from 14 residues. The V and J ends lost 5 bases and 1 base respectively, with 11 bases between them. CDR3 sequence: CASSSLPGTDTQYF. The CDR3 nucleotides read TGCGCCAGCAGTAGTTTGCCCGGCACAGATACGCAGTATTTT. Full variable domain (remainder filled in from reference TRBV5-1 and TRBJ2-3): KAGVTQTPRYLIKTRGQQVTLSCSPISGHRSVSWYQQTPGQGLQFLFEYFSETQRNKGNFPGRFSGRQFSNSRSEMNVSTLELGDSALYLCASSSLPGTDTQYFGPGTRLTVL.

This clone was detected once. The chain is built from TRBV7-7 and TRBJ2-7, with D unclear. Germline CDR1 SSHAT, CDR2 FNYEAQ (reference sequence). Trimming took off 5 bases at V and 0 bases at J, with 11 bases between the two ends. This CDR3 spans 14 amino acids. The CDR3 loop is CASSLTRSSYEQYF. The CDR3 coding sequence is TGTGCCAGCAGCCTTACAAGGAGCTCCTACGAGCAGTACTTC.

The J gene is TRBJ2-1, the V gene TRBV5-6; no clear D. The germline V and J ends were trimmed by 4 bases and 6 bases, with 14 bases remaining between them. Germline V gene sequence: CDR1 SGHDT, CDR2 YYEEEE. CDR3 length equals 14 residues. The CDR3 loop reads CASSRRYMSNEQFF. CDR3 nucleotides: TGTGCCAGCAGCCGAAGGTACATGAGCAATGAGCAGTTCTTC.

V is TRBV7-2 and J is TRBJ2-3; 8 bases line up with TRBD2. The CDR3 runs 16 residues. Looked up from germline, CDR1 is SGHTA and CDR2 is FQGNSA. J gave up 3 bases and V 5 bases, and 10 bases lay outside the gene matches. The CDR3, as DNA: TGTGCCAGCAGCACGTGGGGACTAGTGGGAACAGATACGCAGTATTTT. Amino acids: CASSTWGLVGTDTQYF.

In DNA, the CDR3 is TGTGCCAGCAGCCTCTCAACTAGATCCGCCGGGGAGCTGTTTTTT. It codes for CASSLSTRSAGELFF. The V gene is TRBV6-5, the J gene TRBJ2-2; a possible D gene is TRBD2 (5 bases). The CDR3 is made up of 15 amino acids. Germline V gives CDR1 MNHEY, CDR2 SVGAGI. V lost 6 bases, J lost 6 bases, and 17 bases lay in between.

The chain has TRBV19 and TRBJ1-1; D call uncertain. V was pared by 1 base and J by 10 bases, with 13 bases between. Germline assignment: CDR1 LNHDA and CDR2 SQIVND (reference sequence). The CDR3 sequence is 13 residues long. The chain's CDR3 is CASSIGLGLGAFF. The CDR3 DNA follows: TGTGCCAGTAGTATAGGTTTGGGTTTAGGAGCTTTCTTT.

The CDR3 nucleotides read TGTGCCAGCAGCTTCAGGACAGGGAACTCTGGAAACACCATATATTTT. It translates to CASSFRTGNSGNTIYF. The rearrangement links TRBV9 to TRBJ1-3; TRBD1 matches at 8 bases. CDR3 length: 16 amino acids. Germline V lookup: CDR1 SGDLS, CDR2 YYNGEE. V was pared by 4 bases and J by 0 bases, with 6 bases of the junction left unmatched.

The gene calls are TRBV19 and TRBJ1-5; D possibly corresponds to TRBD1 (5 bases). Germline V gene lookup returns CDR1 LNHDA and CDR2 SQIVND (reference sequence). This CDR3 region has 17 residues. V lost 3 bases to trimming and J lost 1 base, with 16 bases between them. CDR3 residues: CASSIRAPRVSNQPQHF. The DNA for the CDR3 is TGTGCCAGTAGTATCAGGGCCCCCAGGGTCAGCAATCAGCCCCAGCATTTT.

The chain joins TRBV9 to TRBJ1-2; D gene uncertain. CDR3 length: 14 amino acids. Between the trimmed V and J ends, which lost 1 base and 4 bases, there was a span of 11 bases. Germline assignment: CDR1 SGDLS and CDR2 YYNGEE. The CDR3: CASSVRSSGYGYTF. In DNA, the CDR3 is TGTGCCAGCAGCGTAAGGTCCTCGGGCTATGGCTACACCTTC.

The chain has TRBV10-1 and TRBJ2-6; the D is unclear. Germline V CDR1 and CDR2: WNHNN, SYGVQD (reference sequence). V lost 5 bases and J lost 0, with 8 bases in between. There are 15 residues in the CDR3. The CDR3 bases are TGCGCCAGCAGTTTACAGAGCTCTGGGGCCAACGTCCTGACTTTC. Its protein product is CASSLQSSGANVLTF.